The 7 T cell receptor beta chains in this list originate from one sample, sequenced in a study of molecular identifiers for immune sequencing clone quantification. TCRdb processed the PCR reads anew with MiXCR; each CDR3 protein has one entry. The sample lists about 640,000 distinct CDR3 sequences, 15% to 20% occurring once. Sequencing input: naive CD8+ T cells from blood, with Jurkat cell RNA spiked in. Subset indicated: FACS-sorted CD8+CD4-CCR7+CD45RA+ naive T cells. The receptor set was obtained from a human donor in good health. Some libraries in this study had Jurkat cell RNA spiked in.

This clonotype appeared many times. The CDR3 sequence is CSVGGALSYNEQFF. The CDR3 DNA reads TGCAGCGTGGGCGGGGCACTCTCCTACAATGAGCAGTTCTTC. This rearrangement joins TRBV29-1 to TRBJ2-1, with D possibly matching TRBD2 (6 bases). V was clipped by 6 bases and J by 0 bases, with 12 bases between them. Per the germline V gene, CDR1 is SQVTM and CDR2 is ANQGSEA. The CDR3 consists of 14 residues.

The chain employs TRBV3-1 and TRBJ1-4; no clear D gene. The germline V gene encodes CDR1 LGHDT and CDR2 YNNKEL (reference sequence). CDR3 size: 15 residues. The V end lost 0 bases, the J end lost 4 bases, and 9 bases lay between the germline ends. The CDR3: CASSQEGRINEKLFF. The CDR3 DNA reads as TGTGCCAGCAGCCAAGAAGGCAGGATTAATGAAAAACTGTTTTTT.

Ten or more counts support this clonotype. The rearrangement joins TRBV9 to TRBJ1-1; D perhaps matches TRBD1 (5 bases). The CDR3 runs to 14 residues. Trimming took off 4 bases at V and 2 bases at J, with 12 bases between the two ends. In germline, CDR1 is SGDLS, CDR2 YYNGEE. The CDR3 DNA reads TGTGCCAGCAGCCCGGACAACACCAACACTGAAGCTTTCTTT. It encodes CASSPDNTNTEAFF. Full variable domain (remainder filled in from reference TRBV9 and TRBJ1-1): DSGVTQTPKHLITATGQRVTLRCSPRSGDLSVYWYQQSLDQGLQFLIQYYNGEERAKGNILERFSAQQFPDLHSELNLSSLELGDSALYFCASSPDNTNTEAFFGQGTRLTVV.

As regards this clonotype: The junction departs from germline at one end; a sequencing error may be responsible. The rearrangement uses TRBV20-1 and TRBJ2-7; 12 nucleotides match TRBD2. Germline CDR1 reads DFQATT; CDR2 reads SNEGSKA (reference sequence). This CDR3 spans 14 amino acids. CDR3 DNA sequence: TGCAGTGCTAGAGAGTCGACTAGCGGGAGCGAGCGGTACTTC. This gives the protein CSARESTSGSERYF.

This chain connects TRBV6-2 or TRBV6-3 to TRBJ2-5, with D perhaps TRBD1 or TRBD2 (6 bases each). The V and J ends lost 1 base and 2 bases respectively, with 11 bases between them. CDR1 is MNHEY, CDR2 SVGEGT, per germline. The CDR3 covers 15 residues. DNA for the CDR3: TGTGCCAGCAGTTACTTCGGCGGGACACAAGAGACCCAGTACTTC. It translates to CASSYFGGTQETQYF.

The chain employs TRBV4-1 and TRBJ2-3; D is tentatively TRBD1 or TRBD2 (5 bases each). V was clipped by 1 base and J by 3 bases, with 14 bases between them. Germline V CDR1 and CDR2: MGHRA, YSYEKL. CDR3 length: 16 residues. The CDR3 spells CASSQGGWDGTDTQYF. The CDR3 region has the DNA TGCGCCAGCAGCCAAGGGGGGTGGGATGGAACAGATACGCAGTATTTT.

Here the CDR3 reads CASSQDVRVANTGELFF. DNA for the CDR3: TGCGCCAGCAGCCAAGATGTAAGAGTAGCGAACACCGGGGAGCTGTTTTTT. This chain links TRBV4-3 with TRBJ2-2, with D unresolved. CDR1 and CDR2 (germline): LGHNA, YSLEER. Trimming shortened V by 0 bases and J by 0 bases, and 11 bases separated the two germline ends. The CDR3 has 17 residues.